The 25 T cell receptor beta chains below all came from one sample that was sequenced in a study of cytomegalovirus exposure and HLA in healthy donors. PCR was performed using 60 Vbeta and 13 Jbeta primers. Data came from immunoSEQ multiplex PCR; TCRdb stores just in-frame clones and leaves some out. The table lists some 130,000 clones, 65% to 85% of them singletons. Material: PBMCs. All receptors derive from a boy aged 10-17 years in good health and CMV-seronegative.

The chain uses TRBV14 and TRBJ1-1; maybe TRBD1 (5 bases). There are 13 residues in the CDR3. Trimming removed 6 bases from V and 0 bases from J, with 8 bases in between. Germline V gene data show CDR1 as SGHDN and CDR2 as FVKESK. CDR3 nucleotides: TGTGCCAGCAGAGACAGTATGAACACTGAAGCTTTCTTT. Its translation: CASRDSMNTEAFF.

The chain has TRBV13 and TRBJ2-6; 8 bases fit TRBD1. J gave up 2 bases and V 5 bases, and 11 bases lay outside the gene matches. The germline CDR1 and CDR2 sequences are PRHDT and FYEKMQ (reference sequence). The CDR3 totals 18 residues. CDR3 region: CASSRVTGAGAGANVLTF. In DNA form, the CDR3 reads TGTGCCAGCAGCCGCGTGACAGGGGCAGGGGCTGGGGCCAACGTCCTGACTTTC.

The V call is TRBV5-1, the J call TRBJ1-2; D is possibly TRBD1 (6 bases). This CDR3 is built from 16 residues. CDR1 is SGHRS, CDR2 YFSETQ, per germline. The ends were cut back, 3 bases at V and 0 bases at J, with 15 bases in the middle. CDR3 residues: CASSYSGQLANYGYTF. The CDR3 DNA is TGCGCCAGCAGCTACTCAGGACAGCTAGCTAACTATGGCTACACCTTC.

The chain joins TRBV4-1 to TRBJ1-2; tentatively, D is TRBD1 (6 bases). V lost 1 base, J lost 4 bases, and 10 bases lay in between. Germline values: CDR1 MGHRA, CDR2 YSYEKL. This CDR3 region has 14 residues. CDR3 loop: CASSQVGAGYGYTF. The CDR3 region has the DNA TGCGCCAGCAGCCAAGTGGGGGCCGGCTATGGCTACACCTTC.

The rearrangement links TRBV28 to TRBJ2-2; 7 bases agree with TRBD2. V trimming: 1 base; J trimming: 6 bases; junction bases outside the gene matches: 5. The germline gives CDR1 MDHEN, CDR2 SYDVKM. The CDR3 spans 15 residues. The CDR3 sequence is CASSLSRGRSGELFF. The CDR3, as DNA: TGTGCCAGCAGTTTATCGCGGGGGAGGTCCGGGGAGCTGTTTTTT.

This chain connects TRBV29-1 to TRBJ1-2; unclear D gene. CDR1 and CDR2 from the germline V gene are SQVTM and ANQGSEA. With 7 bases removed from V and 5 bases from J, the gap between germline ends came to 8 bases. This CDR3 comprises 10 residues. In DNA, the CDR3 is TGCAGCGCCGGGTTGTATGGCTACACCTTC. It codes for CSAGLYGYTF. Looking up the rest from reference TRBV29-1 and TRBJ1-2 gives the full variable domain: SAVISQKPSRDICQRGTSLTIQCQVDSQVTMMFWYRQQPGQSLTLIATANQGSEATYESGFVIDKFPISRPNLTFSTLTVSNMSPEDSSIYLCSAGLYGYTFGSGTRLTVV.

The CDR3 loop is CACLGGSLNPTPTDTQYF. The CDR3 DNA follows: TGTGCCTGTTTGGGCGGGAGTCTTAACCCGACGCCAACAGATACGCAGTATTTT. J is TRBJ2-3 and V is TRBV30; TRBD2 matches 7 bases. This CDR3 region has 18 residues. The germline V gene encodes CDR1 GTSNPN and CDR2 SVGIG (reference sequence). V trimming: 6 bases; J trimming: 3 bases; junction bases outside the gene matches: 21.

The CDR3 protein is CASSGNKLAGEGGTDTQYF. The CDR3 region has the DNA TGTGCCAGTAGCGGAAACAAACTAGCGGGAGAAGGGGGCACAGATACGCAGTATTTT. The rearrangement links TRBV19 to TRBJ2-3; 11 positions agree with TRBD2. The V segment lost 6 bases and the J segment 1 base; nucleotides outside the gene matches: 15. Per the germline V gene, CDR1 is LNHDA and CDR2 is SQIVND (reference sequence). The CDR3 loop spans 19 amino acids. The complete variable domain, with remaining parts taken from reference TRBV19 and TRBJ2-3, reads DGGITQSPKYLFRKEGQNVTLSCEQNLNHDAMYWYRQDPGQGLRLIYYSQIVNDFQKGDIAEGYSVSREKKESFPLTVTSAQKNPTAFYLCASSGNKLAGEGGTDTQYFGPGTRLTVL.

V and J are TRBV7-9 and TRBJ2-4, with 9 bases lining up with TRBD1. The trim removed 5 bases at V and 6 bases at J, leaving 8 bases unmatched. Looked up from germline, CDR1 is SEHNR and CDR2 is FQNEAQ (reference sequence). This CDR3 comprises 15 residues. In DNA, the CDR3 is TGTGCCAGCAGCCCGGGACAGGGTATGACAAACATTCAGTACTTC. This codes for CASSPGQGMTNIQYF. The whole variable domain, remainder taken from reference TRBV7-9 and TRBJ2-4, is DTGVSQNPRHKITKRGQNVTFRCDPISEHNRLYWYRQTLGQGPEFLTYFQNEAQLEKSRLLSDRFSAERPKGSFSTLEIQRTEQGDSAMYLCASSPGQGMTNIQYFGAGTRLSVL.

The rearrangement joins TRBV7-9 to TRBJ2-5; no definite D call. Germline V lookup: CDR1 SEHNR, CDR2 FQNEAQ (reference sequence). The CDR3 contains 12 residues. V lost 1 base and J 3 bases, leaving 3 bases between the germline ends. CDR3 residues: CASSLGEETQYF. The CDR3 nucleotides read TGTGCCAGCAGCTTAGGAGAAGAGACCCAGTACTTC. Based on the CDR3 plus reference TRBV7-9 and TRBJ2-5, the full variable domain is DTGVSQNPRHKITKRGQNVTFRCDPISEHNRLYWYRQTLGQGPEFLTYFQNEAQLEKSRLLSDRFSAERPKGSFSTLEIQRTEQGDSAMYLCASSLGEETQYFGPGTRLLVL.

CDR3: CASSHRNLAEETQYF. In nucleotides, the CDR3 is TGCGCCAGCAGCCACCGGAATCTAGCGGAAGAGACCCAGTACTTC. This chain connects TRBV4-1 to TRBJ2-5; TRBD2 matches 7 bases. Trimming took 3 bases from V and 3 from J; bases not matched to a gene: 7. The CDR3 covers 15 residues. The V gene's germline CDR1 is MGHRA and CDR2 YSYEKL.

The V gene is TRBV4-3, the J gene TRBJ2-7; 10 bases line up with TRBD2. With V trimmed by 2 bases and J by 0 bases, 1 base remained unmatched. From germline, CDR1 is LGHNA and CDR2 YSLEER. The CDR3 is 15 residues long. The CDR3 DNA is TGCGCCAGCAGCCAACTAGCGGGGGACTCCTACGAGCAGTACTTC. Protein sequence: CASSQLAGDSYEQYF.

V is TRBV12-1 and J is TRBJ2-7; TRBD1 reflects the table's D call only, with no check against the DNA. TRBV12-1 is designated a pseudogene. This CDR3 region has 15 residues. The CDR3, as DNA: TGTGCCAGCAGCCCCCTCGACAGGGCCCCCTCCGAGCAGTACTTC. It codes for CASSPLDRAPSEQYF.

This sequence joins TRBV12-2 and TRBJ2-2; the table's D call, TRBD2, was not checked against the DNA. TRBV12-2 is reported as a pseudogene. This CDR3 is 16 amino acids long. The CDR3 reads CASRLPSSGDTGELFF. The DNA of the CDR3 is TGTGCAAGTCGCTTACCCTCGAGCGGAGACACCGGGGAGCTGTTTTTT.

J is TRBJ1-2 and V is TRBV5-4; no clear D gene. V was clipped by 0 bases and J by 2 bases, with 8 bases between them. Germline V gene sequence: CDR1 SGHNT, CDR2 YYREEE (reference sequence). CDR3 length equals 14 residues. CDR3 region: CASSLGPGNYGYTF. In nucleotides, the CDR3 is TGTGCCAGCAGCTTGGGGCCCGGGAACTATGGCTACACCTTC.

This clone was found once. This chain links TRBV7-8 with TRBJ2-1, with 9 bases matching TRBD2. The CDR3 covers 15 residues. The germline V gene has CDR1 SGHVS and CDR2 FQNEAQ. J gave up 8 bases and V 4 bases, and 9 bases lay outside the gene matches. CDR3 DNA sequence: TGTGCCAGCAGCTCCGGGACTAGCCAATGGGATGAGCAGTTCTTC. Amino acids: CASSSGTSQWDEQFF.

The chain carries TRBV30 and TRBJ1-2; 7 bases are a match to TRBD1. Germline V gene lookup returns CDR1 GTSNPN and CDR2 SVGIG (reference sequence). The CDR3 is 13 residues long. With V trimmed by 4 bases and J by 5 bases, 7 bases remained unmatched. This CDR3 reads CAWTRQGEYGYTF. The CDR3 nucleotides read TGTGCCTGGACTCGACAGGGAGAATATGGCTACACCTTC.

This chain uses TRBV30 with TRBJ2-3; TRBD2 agrees at 13 bases. Losses at the gene ends were 2 bases for V and 1 base for J; bases not matched to a gene: 3. From germline, CDR1 is GTSNPN and CDR2 SVGIG (reference sequence). The CDR3 totals 16 residues. In DNA, the CDR3 is TGTGCCTGGAGTCTCGGACTAGCGGGAGGCACAGATACGCAGTATTTT. Protein sequence: CAWSLGLAGGTDTQYF.

The rearrangement uses TRBV29-1 and TRBJ1-4; D may be TRBD1 (6 bases). The ends were cut back, 7 bases at V and 7 bases at J, with 16 bases in the middle. CDR1 and CDR2 (germline): SQVTM, ANQGSEA. The CDR3 consists of 13 residues. The CDR3 DNA sequence: TGCAGCGCCTCGGTGGGGGCAAGTGAAAAACTGTTTTTT. Translation: CSASVGASEKLFF.

The chain couples TRBV9 to TRBJ2-5; D call uncertain. Germline values: CDR1 SGDLS, CDR2 YYNGEE. The CDR3 is made up of 13 amino acids. V lost 3 bases to trimming and J lost 5 bases, with 11 bases between them. CDR3 nucleotide sequence: TGTGCCAGCAGCGCCTACCCCTGGGAGACCCAGTACTTC. It specifies CASSAYPWETQYF.

The sample holds one count of this clone. The chain couples TRBV7-9 to TRBJ2-2; TRBD1 aligns across 8 bases. Germline assignment: CDR1 SEHNR and CDR2 FQNEAQ (reference sequence). The CDR3 sequence is 16 residues long. V gave up 5 bases and J gave up 0 bases; unmatched junction bases: 5. CDR3 sequence: CASSTKGQANTGELFF. The CDR3 DNA is TGTGCCAGCAGCACCAAGGGACAGGCGAACACCGGGGAGCTGTTTTTT.

The CDR3 here is CASSPQVGGDGYTF. In DNA form, the CDR3 reads TGTGCCAGCAGCCCCCAGGTCGGGGGGGATGGCTACACCTTC. The chain uses TRBV7-8 and TRBJ1-2; possibly TRBD1 for D (5 bases). The CDR3 totals 14 residues. Deletions cut 5 bases from V and 6 bases from J, with 16 bases between. From germline, CDR1 is SGHVS and CDR2 FQNEAQ.

The V gene is TRBV25-1, the J gene TRBJ2-1, with D tentatively TRBD1 (5 bases). CDR1 is MGHDK, CDR2 SYGVNS, per germline. The V end lost 8 bases, the J end lost 6 bases, and 17 bases lay between the germline ends. This CDR3 contains 14 residues. This chain's CDR3 is CASADQVQGNEQFF. CDR3 in DNA: TGTGCCAGCGCCGACCAGGTTCAGGGCAATGAGCAGTTCTTC.

This clone has only one observation. The chain joins TRBV2 to TRBJ1-4, with TRBD1 matching over 8 bases. V was clipped by 5 bases and J by 3 bases; unmatched bases: 17. The germline CDR1 and CDR2 sequences are SNHLY and FYNNEI. This CDR3 spans 19 amino acids. CDR3 in DNA: TGTGCCAGCAGTCCTGCCGGGGGCAGGGGGCGTATAGCTAATGAAAAACTGTTTTTT. Encoded protein: CASSPAGGRGRIANEKLFF.

The genes are TRBV30 and TRBJ2-7, with a weak D call TRBD2 (5 bases). The CDR3 is 14 amino acids. The germline CDR1 and CDR2 sequences are GTSNPN and SVGIG (reference sequence). Trimming removed 0 bases from V and 7 bases from J, with 16 bases in between. The CDR3: CAWSVSTSLREQYF. The DNA for the CDR3 is TGTGCCTGGAGTGTTAGTACTAGTCTGAGGGAGCAGTACTTC.